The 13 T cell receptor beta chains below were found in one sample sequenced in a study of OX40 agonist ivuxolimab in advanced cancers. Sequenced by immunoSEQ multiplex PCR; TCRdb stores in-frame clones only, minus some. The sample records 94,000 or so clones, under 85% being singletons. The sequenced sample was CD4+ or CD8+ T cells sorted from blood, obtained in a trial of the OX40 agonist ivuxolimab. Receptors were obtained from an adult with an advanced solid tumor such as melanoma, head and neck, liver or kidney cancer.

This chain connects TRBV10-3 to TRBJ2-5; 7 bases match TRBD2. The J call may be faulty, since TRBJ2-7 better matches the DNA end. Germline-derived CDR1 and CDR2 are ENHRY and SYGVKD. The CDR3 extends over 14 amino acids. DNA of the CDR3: TGTGCCATCAGTGAGCAGACTAGCCAGCACGAGCAGTACTTC. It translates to CAISEQTSQHEQYF.

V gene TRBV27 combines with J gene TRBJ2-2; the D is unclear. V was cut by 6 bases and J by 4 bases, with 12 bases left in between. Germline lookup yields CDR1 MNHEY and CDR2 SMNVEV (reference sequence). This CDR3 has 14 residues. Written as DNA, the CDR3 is TGTGCCAGCAGAGTCTCTAGGGCCACCGGGGAGCTGTTTTTT. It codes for CASRVSRATGELFF.

In nucleotides, the CDR3 is TGCGCCAGCAGGGAGCAGCTGAACACCGGGGAGCTGTTTTTT. Translating it yields CASREQLNTGELFF. This rearrangement joins TRBV10-1 to TRBJ2-2; D is unclear. CDR3 length: 14 amino acids. Per germline, CDR1 WNHNN and CDR2 SYGVQD (reference sequence). The V gene lost 6 bases and the J gene lost 1 base, with 9 bases spanning the gap.

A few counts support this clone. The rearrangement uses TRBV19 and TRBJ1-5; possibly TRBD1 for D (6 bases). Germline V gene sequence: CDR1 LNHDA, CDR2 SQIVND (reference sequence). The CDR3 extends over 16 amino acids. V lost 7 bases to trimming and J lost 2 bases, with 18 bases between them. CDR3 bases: TGTGCCAGTAACCCTCGCCCAGGGGAGGGCAATCAGCCCCAGCATTTT. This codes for CASNPRPGEGNQPQHF.

DNA of the CDR3: TGTGCCAGCAGTTGGACGACTAGCGGGAGCGATGAGCAGTTCTTC. Residues: CASSWTTSGSDEQFF. V is TRBV27 and J is TRBJ2-1; 12 bases line up with TRBD2. Trimming at V came to 4 bases and at J to 8 bases, leaving 6 bases not matched to a gene. The CDR3 sequence is 15 residues long. Per germline, CDR1 MNHEY and CDR2 SMNVEV (reference sequence).

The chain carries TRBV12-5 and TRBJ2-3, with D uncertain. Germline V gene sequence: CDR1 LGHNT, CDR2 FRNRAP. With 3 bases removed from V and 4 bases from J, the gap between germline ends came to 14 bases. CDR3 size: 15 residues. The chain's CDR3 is CASGLGQIGADTQYF. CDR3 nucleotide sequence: TGTGCTAGTGGTTTAGGGCAGATCGGCGCAGATACGCAGTATTTT.

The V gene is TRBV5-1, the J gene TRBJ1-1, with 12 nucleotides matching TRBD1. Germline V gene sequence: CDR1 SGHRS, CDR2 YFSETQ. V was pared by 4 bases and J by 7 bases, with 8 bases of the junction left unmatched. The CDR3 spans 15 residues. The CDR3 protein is CASSPGTGGAFEAFF. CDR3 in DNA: TGCGCCAGCAGCCCGGGGACAGGGGGCGCTTTTGAAGCTTTCTTT.

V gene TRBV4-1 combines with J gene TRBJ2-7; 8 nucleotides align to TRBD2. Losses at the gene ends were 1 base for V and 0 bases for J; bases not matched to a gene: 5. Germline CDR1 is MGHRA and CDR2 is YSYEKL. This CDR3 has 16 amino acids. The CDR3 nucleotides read TGCGCCAGCAGCCAAGCCGCGGGGGGCCTCTCCTACGAGCAGTACTTC. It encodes CASSQAAGGLSYEQYF.

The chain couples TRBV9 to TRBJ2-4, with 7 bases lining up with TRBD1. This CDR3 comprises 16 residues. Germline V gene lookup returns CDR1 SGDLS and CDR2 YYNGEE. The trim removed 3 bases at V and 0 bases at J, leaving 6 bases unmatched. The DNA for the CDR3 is TGTGCCAGCAGCGCAGAGGACAGGACAGCCAAAAACATTCAGTACTTC. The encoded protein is CASSAEDRTAKNIQYF.

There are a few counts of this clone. In DNA form, the CDR3 reads TGTGCCAGCAGCGTTGGTAGCGGGATCTACAATGAGCAGTTCTTC. Its translation is CASSVGSGIYNEQFF. This chain connects TRBV9 to TRBJ2-1; 8 bases agree with TRBD2. The CDR3 covers 15 residues. Germline V gene lookup returns CDR1 SGDLS and CDR2 YYNGEE. The V and J ends lost 2 bases and 3 bases, in that order; junction bases with no gene match: 4. The full variable domain, with the rest looked up from reference TRBV9 and TRBJ2-1, is DSGVTQTPKHLITATGQRVTLRCSPRSGDLSVYWYQQSLDQGLQFLIQYYNGEERAKGNILERFSAQQFPDLHSELNLSSLELGDSALYFCASSVGSGIYNEQFFGPGTRLTVL.

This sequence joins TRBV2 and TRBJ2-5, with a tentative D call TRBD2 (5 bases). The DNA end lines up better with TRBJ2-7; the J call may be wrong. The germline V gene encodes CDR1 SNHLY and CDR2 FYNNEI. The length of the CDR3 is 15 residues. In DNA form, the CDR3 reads TGTGCCAGCAGTGACCTACTAGGCGTATCCAACGAGCAGTACTTC. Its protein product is CASSDLLGVSNEQYF.

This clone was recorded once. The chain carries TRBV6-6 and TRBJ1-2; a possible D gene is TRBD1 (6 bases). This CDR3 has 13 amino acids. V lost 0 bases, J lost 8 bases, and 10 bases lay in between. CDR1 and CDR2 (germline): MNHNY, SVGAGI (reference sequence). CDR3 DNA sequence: TGTGCCAGCAGTTACTCGGCAGGGGAAGGCTACACCTTC. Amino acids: CASSYSAGEGYTF.

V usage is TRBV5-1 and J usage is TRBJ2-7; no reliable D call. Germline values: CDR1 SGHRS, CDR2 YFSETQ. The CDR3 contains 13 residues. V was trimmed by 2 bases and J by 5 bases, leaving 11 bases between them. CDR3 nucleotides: TGCGCCAGCAGCTTCACCCAGGAAAACGAGCAGTACTTC. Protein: CASSFTQENEQYF. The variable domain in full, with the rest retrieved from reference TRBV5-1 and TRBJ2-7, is KAGVTQTPRYLIKTRGQQVTLSCSPISGHRSVSWYQQTPGQGLQFLFEYFSETQRNKGNFPGRFSGRQFSNSRSEMNVSTLELGDSALYLCASSFTQENEQYFGPGTRLTVT.